The subject of this entry is one TCR beta chain. Its antigen is unknown. The sample comes from a study of regulatory T cells in long-lasting Graves disease. Overall study: New Graves' disease cases had less than 3 months of antithyroid drugs. Findings and caveats of the study: It was peripheral blood alone, not thyroid tissue, that was studied.

The time point denotes: newly diagnosed GD, antithyroid drugs for less than 3 months. Following extraction of RNA from PBMCs, that RNA was used to make the TCR library. Arm-PCR of CDR3 regions with iRepertoire HTBI primers generated TCR beta libraries. TCRdb redid the calling of the multiplex PCR reads with MiXCR, one entry per CDR3 protein. Altogether about 500,000 distinct CDR3 sequences are present, around 12% being singletons, with the ten largest covering over 7%. This CDR3 is built from 15 residues. The germline CDR1 and CDR2 sequences are SQVTM and ANQGSEA. V was pared by 3 bases and J by 2 bases, with 14 bases between. This sample also appeared in a second study, on T cells in Graves' hyperthyroidism and ophthalmopathy. As reported in that work: HTBI primers drove first-round RT-PCR of the TCR CDR3. Ophthalmopathy was separated from stable hyperthyroidism by a 13 V-J model.

V usage is TRBV29-1 and J usage is TRBJ2-1; D is possibly TRBD2 (6 bases). The sequence derives from a woman aged 30 to 39 with Graves disease. Sequenced here: peripheral blood mononuclear cells (PBMCs), sampled at new diagnosis, from a patient treated with antithyroid drugs. Written as DNA, the CDR3 is TGCAGCGTTGAGGTAGCGGAACATGCCTACAATGAGCAGTTCTTC. This sequence encodes CSVEVAEHAYNEQFF.